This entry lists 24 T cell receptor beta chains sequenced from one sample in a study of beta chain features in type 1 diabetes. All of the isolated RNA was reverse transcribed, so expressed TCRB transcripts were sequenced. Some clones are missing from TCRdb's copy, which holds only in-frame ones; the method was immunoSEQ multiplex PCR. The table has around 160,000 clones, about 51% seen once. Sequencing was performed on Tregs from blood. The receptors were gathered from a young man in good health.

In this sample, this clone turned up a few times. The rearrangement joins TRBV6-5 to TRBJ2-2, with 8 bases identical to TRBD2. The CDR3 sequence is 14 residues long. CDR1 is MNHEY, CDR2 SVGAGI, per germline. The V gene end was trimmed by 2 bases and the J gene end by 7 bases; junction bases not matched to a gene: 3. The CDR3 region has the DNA TGTGCCAGCAGTTACAGCGGGAGTGACGGGGAGCTGTTTTTT. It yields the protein CASSYSGSDGELFF.

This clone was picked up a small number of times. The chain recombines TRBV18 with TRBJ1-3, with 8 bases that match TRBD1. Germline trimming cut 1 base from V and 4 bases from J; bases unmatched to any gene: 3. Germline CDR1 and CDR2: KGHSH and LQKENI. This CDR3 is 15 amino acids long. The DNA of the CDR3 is TGTGCCAGCTCACCACGCAGGGGGCGAGGAAACACCATATATTTT. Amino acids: CASSPRRGRGNTIYF. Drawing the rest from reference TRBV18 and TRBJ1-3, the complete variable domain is NAGVMQNPRHLVRRRGQEARLRCSPMKGHSHVYWYRQLPEEGLKFMVYLQKENIIDESGMPKERFSAEFPKEGPSILRIQQVVRGDSAAYFCASSPRRGRGNTIYFGEGSWLTVV.

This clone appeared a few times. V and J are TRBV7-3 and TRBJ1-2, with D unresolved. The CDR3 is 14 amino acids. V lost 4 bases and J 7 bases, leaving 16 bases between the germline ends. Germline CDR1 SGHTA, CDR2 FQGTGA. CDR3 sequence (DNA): TGTGCCAGCAGCTATTTTTCACGGAGCTCTGGCTACACCTTC. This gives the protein CASSYFSRSSGYTF. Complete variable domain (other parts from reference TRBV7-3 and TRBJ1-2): GAGVSQTPSNKVTEKGKYVELRCDPISGHTALYWYRQSLGQGPEFLIYFQGTGAADDSGLPNDRFFAVRPEGSVSTLKIQRTERGDSAVYLCASSYFSRSSGYTFGSGTRLTVV.

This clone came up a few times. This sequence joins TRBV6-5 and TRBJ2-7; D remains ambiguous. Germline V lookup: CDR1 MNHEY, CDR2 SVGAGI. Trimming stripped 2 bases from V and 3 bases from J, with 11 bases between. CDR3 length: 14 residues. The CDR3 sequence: CASSYSPSIYEQYF. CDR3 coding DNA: TGTGCCAGCAGTTACAGTCCGTCTATCTACGAGCAGTACTTC.

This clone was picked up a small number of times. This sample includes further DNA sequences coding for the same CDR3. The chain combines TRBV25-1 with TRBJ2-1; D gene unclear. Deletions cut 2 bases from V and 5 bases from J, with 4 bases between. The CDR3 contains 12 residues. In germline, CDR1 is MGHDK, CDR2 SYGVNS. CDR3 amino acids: CASSEGHNEQFF. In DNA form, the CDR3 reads TGTGCCAGCAGTGAAGGGCACAATGAGCAGTTCTTC.

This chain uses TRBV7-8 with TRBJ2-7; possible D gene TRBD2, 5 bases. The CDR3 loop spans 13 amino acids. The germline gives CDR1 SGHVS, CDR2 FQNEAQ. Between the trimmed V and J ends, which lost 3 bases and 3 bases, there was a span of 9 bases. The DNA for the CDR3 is TGTGCCAGCAGCTTCCGGGAACGCTACGAGCAGTACTTC. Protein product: CASSFRERYEQYF.

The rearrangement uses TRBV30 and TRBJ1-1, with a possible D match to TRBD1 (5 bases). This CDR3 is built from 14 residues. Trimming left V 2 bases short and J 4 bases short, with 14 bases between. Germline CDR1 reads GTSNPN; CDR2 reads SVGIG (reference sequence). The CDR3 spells CAWSPGGIGTEAFF. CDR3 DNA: TGTGCCTGGAGTCCCGGGGGGATCGGCACTGAAGCTTTCTTT.

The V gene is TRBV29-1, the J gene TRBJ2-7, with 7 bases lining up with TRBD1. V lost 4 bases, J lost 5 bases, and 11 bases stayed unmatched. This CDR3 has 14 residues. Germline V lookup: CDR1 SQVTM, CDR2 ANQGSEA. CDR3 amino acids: CSVVLQGIRHEQYF. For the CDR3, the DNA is TGCAGCGTTGTCCTACAGGGGATTCGGCACGAGCAGTACTTC.

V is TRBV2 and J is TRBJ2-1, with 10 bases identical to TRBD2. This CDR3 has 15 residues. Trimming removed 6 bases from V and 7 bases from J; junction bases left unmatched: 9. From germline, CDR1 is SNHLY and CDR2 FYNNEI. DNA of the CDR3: TGTGCCAGCAGCAATAGCGGGGGGCGCAGAAATGAGCAGTTCTTC. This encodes CASSNSGGRRNEQFF.

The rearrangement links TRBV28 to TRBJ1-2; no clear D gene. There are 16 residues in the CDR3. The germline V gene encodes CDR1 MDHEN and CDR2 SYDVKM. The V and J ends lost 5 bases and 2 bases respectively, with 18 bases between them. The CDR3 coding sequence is TGTGCCAGCAGTCACCTAAAACACAGCCTCAACTATGGCTACACCTTC. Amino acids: CASSHLKHSLNYGYTF.

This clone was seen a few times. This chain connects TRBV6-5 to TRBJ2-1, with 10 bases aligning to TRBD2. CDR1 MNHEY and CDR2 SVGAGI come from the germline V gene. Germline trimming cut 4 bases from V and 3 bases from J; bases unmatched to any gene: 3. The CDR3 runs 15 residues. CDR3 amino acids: CASSFRTSGYNEQFF. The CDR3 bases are TGTGCCAGCAGTTTTAGGACTAGCGGCTACAATGAGCAGTTCTTC.

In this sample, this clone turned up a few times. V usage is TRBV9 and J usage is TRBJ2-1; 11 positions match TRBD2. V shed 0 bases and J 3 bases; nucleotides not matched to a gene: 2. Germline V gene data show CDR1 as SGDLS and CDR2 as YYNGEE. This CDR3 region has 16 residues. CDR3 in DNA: TGTGCCAGCAGCGTAGCTACTAGCGGGGGCTACAATGAGCAGTTCTTC. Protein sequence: CASSVATSGGYNEQFF.

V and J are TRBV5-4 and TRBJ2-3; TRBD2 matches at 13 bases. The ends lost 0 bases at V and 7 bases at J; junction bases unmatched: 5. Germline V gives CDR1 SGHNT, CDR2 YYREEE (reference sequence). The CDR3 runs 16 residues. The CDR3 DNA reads TGTGCCAGCAGCTTGGCACTAGCGGGGGGGCCTAATACGCAGTATTTT. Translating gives CASSLALAGGPNTQYF.

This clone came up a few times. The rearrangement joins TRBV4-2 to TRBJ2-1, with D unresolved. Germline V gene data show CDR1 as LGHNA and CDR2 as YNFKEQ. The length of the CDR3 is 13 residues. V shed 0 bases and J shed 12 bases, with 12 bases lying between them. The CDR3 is CASSQDNVGGQFF. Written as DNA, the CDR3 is TGTGCCAGCAGCCAAGATAACGTCGGTGGGCAGTTCTTC.

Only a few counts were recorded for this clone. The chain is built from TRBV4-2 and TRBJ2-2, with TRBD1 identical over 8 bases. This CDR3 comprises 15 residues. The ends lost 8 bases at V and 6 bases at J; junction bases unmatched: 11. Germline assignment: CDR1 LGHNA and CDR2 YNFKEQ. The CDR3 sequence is CASGLTGGAAGELFF. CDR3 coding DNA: TGTGCCAGCGGACTAACAGGGGGAGCAGCCGGGGAGCTGTTTTTT.

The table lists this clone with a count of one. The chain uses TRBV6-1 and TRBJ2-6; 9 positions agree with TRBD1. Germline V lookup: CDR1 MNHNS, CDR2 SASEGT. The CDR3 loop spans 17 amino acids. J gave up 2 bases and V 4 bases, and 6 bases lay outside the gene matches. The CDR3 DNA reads TGTGCCAGCAGTGGGAGACAGGGGGGGACTGGGGCCAACGTCCTGACTTTC. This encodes CASSGRQGGTGANVLTF.

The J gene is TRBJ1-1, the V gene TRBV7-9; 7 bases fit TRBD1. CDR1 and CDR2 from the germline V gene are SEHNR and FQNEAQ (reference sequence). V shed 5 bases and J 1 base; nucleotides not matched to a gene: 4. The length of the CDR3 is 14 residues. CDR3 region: CASSTGQTNTEAFF. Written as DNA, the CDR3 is TGTGCCAGCAGCACGGGACAGACGAACACTGAAGCTTTCTTT.

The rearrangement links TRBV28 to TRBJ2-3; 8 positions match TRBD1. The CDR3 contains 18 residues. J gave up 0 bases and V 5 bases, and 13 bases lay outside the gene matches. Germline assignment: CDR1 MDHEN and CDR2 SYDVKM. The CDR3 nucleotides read TGTGCCAGCAGTCCCTGGGGCCATAGACAGGGGAGCACAGATACGCAGTATTTT. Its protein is CASSPWGHRQGSTDTQYF.

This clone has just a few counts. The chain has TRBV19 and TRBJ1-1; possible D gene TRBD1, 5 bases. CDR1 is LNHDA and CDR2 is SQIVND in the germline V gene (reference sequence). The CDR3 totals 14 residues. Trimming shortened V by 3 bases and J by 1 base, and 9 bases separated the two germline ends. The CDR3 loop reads CASSIITGNTEAFF. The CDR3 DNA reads TGTGCCAGTAGTATCATAACAGGGAACACTGAAGCTTTCTTT.

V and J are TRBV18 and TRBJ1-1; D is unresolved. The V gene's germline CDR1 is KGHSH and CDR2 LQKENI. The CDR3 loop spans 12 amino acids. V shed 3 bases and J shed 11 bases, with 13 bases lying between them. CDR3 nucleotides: TGTGCCAGCTCACCTCGGGGTTTGCGGGCTTTCTTT. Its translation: CASSPRGLRAFF.

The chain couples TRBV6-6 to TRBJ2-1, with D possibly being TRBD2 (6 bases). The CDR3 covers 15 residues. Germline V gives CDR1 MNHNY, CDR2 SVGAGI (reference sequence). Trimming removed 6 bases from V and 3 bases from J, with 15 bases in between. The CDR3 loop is CASSLTSFFYNEQFF. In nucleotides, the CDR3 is TGTGCCAGCAGCCTGACTAGTTTCTTCTACAATGAGCAGTTCTTC.

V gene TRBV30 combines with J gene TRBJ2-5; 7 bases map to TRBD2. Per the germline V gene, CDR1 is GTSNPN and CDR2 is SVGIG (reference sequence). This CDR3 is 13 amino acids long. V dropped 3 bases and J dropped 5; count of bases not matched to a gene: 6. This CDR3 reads CAWSRGGEETQYF. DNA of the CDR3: TGTGCCTGGAGCCGTGGGGGGGAGGAGACCCAGTACTTC.

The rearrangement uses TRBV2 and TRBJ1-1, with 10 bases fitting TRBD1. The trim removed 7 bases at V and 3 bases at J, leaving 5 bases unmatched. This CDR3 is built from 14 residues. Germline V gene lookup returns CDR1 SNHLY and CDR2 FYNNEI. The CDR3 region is CASTRDRGDTEAFF. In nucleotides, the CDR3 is TGTGCCAGCACCAGGGACAGGGGAGACACTGAAGCTTTCTTT. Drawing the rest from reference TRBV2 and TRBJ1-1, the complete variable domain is EPEVTQTPSHQVTQMGQEVILRCVPISNHLYFYWYRQILGQKVEFLVSFYNNEISEKSEIFDDQFSVERPDGSNFTLKIRSTKLEDSAMYFCASTRDRGDTEAFFGQGTRLTVV.

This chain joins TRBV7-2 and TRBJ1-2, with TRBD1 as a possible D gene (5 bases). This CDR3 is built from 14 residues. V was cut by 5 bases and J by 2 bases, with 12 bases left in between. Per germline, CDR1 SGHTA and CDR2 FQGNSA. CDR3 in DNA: TGTGCCAGCAGCCCCCAACAGGCAAACTATGGCTACACCTTC. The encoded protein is CASSPQQANYGYTF.